These 5 T cell receptor beta chains were sequenced from one sample in a study of metastatic and nonmetastatic thyroid tumors (dated by TCRdb to the early 2020s). No treatment had been received by any patient before thyroid surgery. Receptors were amplified or captured by PCR. Sequencing instrument: Illumina HiSeq 4000. TCRdb trimmed public reads at Q25 via fastp, called clones via MiXCR and kept in-frame beta chains. The sample has about 93,000 clones on record, roughly 13% of them singletons. The biggest ten clones account for approximately 10% of the sample. Sequencing input: blood. These receptors came from a female donor with papillary thyroid cancer or a benign thyroid nodule (not recorded which). Some clones in this sample may be carry-over from other donors' samples.

In this sample, this clone turned up many times. This chain links TRBV9 with TRBJ2-1, with 9 nucleotides matching TRBD2. This CDR3 contains 16 residues. Per germline, CDR1 SGDLS and CDR2 YYNGEE. J lost 3 bases, V lost 0 bases, and 4 bases had no gene match. The CDR3 sequence is CASSVAPSGIYNEQFF. CDR3 coding DNA: TGTGCCAGCAGCGTAGCCCCTAGCGGGATCTACAATGAGCAGTTCTTC.

This clone was detected many times. The chain joins TRBV12-5 to TRBJ2-5, with TRBD1 as a possible D gene (6 bases). Trimming removed 1 base from V and 7 bases from J, with 13 bases in between. The CDR3 covers 14 residues. The germline CDR1 and CDR2 sequences are LGHNT and FRNRAP. The CDR3 protein is CASGLDRVLGTQYF. CDR3 DNA: TGTGCTAGTGGTTTGGACAGGGTTTTGGGGACCCAGTACTTC.

There are many counts of this clone. The chain is built from TRBV7-9 and TRBJ2-7; D is possibly TRBD2 (6 bases). Germline CDR1 is SEHNR and CDR2 is FQNEAQ (reference sequence). The CDR3 is made up of 13 amino acids. V was pared by 3 bases and J by 2 bases, with 8 bases between. The CDR3 protein is CASSLGGPYEQYF. The CDR3, as DNA: TGTGCCAGCAGCTTGGGGGGTCCCTACGAGCAGTACTTC.

This clone was counted many times. The V call is TRBV6-5, the J call TRBJ1-3; D is uncertain. The CDR3 is made up of 14 amino acids. V gave up 2 bases and J gave up 0 bases, with 5 bases separating them. Germline loops: CDR1 MNHEY, CDR2 SVGAGI. The chain's CDR3 is CASSYDFSGNTIYF. The CDR3 nucleotides read TGTGCCAGCAGTTACGATTTCTCTGGAAACACCATATATTTT.

This clone was observed at least ten times. The V call is TRBV5-6, the J call TRBJ2-2, with a tentative D call TRBD1 (6 bases). Germline V gene sequence: CDR1 SGHDT, CDR2 YYEEEE. Deletions cut 2 bases from V and 6 bases from J, with 17 bases between. The CDR3 extends over 16 amino acids. The CDR3 here is CASSFMNSGVAGELFF. The CDR3 coding sequence is TGTGCCAGCAGCTTTATGAATTCAGGGGTCGCCGGGGAGCTGTTTTTT.